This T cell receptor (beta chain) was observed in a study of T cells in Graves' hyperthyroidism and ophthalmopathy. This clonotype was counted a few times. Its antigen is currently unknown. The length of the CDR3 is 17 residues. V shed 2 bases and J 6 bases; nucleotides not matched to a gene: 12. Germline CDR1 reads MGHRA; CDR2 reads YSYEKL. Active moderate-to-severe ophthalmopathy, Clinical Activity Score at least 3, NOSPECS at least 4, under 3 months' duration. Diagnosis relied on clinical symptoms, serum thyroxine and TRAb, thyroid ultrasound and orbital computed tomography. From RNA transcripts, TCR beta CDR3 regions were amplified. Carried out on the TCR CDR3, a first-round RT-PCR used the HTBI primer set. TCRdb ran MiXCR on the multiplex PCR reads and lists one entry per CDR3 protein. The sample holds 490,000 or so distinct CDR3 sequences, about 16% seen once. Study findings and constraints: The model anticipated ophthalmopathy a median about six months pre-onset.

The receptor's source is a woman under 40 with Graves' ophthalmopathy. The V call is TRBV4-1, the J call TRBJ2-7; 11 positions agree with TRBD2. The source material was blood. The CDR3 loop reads CASSQSFELAGEREQYF. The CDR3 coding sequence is TGCGCCAGCAGCCAATCCTTCGAACTAGCGGGAGAACGCGAGCAGTACTTC.